The 32 T cell receptor beta chains in this list originate from one sample, sequenced in a study of CD8 T cells in ankylosing spondylitis. From the 5' RACE reads, TCRdb called clonotypes with MiXCR, one entry per CDR3 protein. The table shows around 230,000 distinct CDR3 sequences, with 8.6% occurring only once. The sample comprised blood, either unsorted or a sorted T cell fraction (not recorded which). Receptor source: a male donor with ankylosing spondylitis or in good health (not recorded which).

In this sample, this clonotype turned up many times. V is TRBV4-2 and J is TRBJ2-7; D is possibly TRBD2 (6 bases). V shed 0 bases and J shed 0 bases, with 15 bases lying between them. This CDR3 comprises 17 residues. Germline assignment: CDR1 LGHNA and CDR2 YNFKEQ. CDR3 region: CASSQDSGTKSSYEQYF. The CDR3 region has the DNA TGTGCCAGCAGCCAAGATAGCGGCACCAAGAGCTCCTACGAGCAGTACTTC.

This chain's CDR3 is CASSEPGSGTGELFF. The CDR3 nucleotides are TGTGCCAGCAGCGAGCCTGGAAGCGGCACCGGGGAGCTGTTTTTT. V gene TRBV6-1 combines with J gene TRBJ2-2; tentative D call: TRBD2 (5 bases). The CDR3 contains 15 residues. Trimming left V 6 bases short and J 4 bases short, with 15 bases between. Germline V gene sequence: CDR1 MNHNS, CDR2 SASEGT.

This clonotype appeared a few times. The chain is built from TRBV5-6 and TRBJ2-7; D possibly matches TRBD1 or TRBD2 (5 bases each). Germline CDR1 is SGHDT and CDR2 is YYEEEE. The CDR3 loop spans 15 amino acids. The V and J ends lost 0 bases and 3 bases respectively, with 13 bases between them. The CDR3 protein is CASSLAGTSNYEQYF. The CDR3 bases are TGTGCCAGCAGCTTGGCCGGGACCAGCAACTACGAGCAGTACTTC.

The J gene is TRBJ2-5, the V gene TRBV5-6, with D uncertain. This CDR3 is built from 17 residues. The V and J ends lost 2 bases and 2 bases respectively, with 19 bases between them. The germline CDR1 and CDR2 sequences are SGHDT and YYEEEE. The CDR3 DNA is TGTGCCAGCAGCTTCCATCCGGGCGGTTTTTCACAAGAGACCCAGTACTTC. This sequence encodes CASSFHPGGFSQETQYF. Based on the CDR3 plus reference TRBV5-6 and TRBJ2-5, the full variable domain is DAGVTQSPTHLIKTRGQQVTLRCSPKSGHDTVSWYQQALGQGPQFIFQYYEEEERQRGNFPDRFSGHQFPNYSSELNVNALLLGDSALYLCASSFHPGGFSQETQYFGPGTRLLVL.

This clonotype was found many times. The J gene is TRBJ1-1, the V gene TRBV20-1; TRBD1 is a possible D gene (5 bases). The germline V gene has CDR1 DFQATT and CDR2 SNEGSKA (reference sequence). This CDR3 region has 13 residues. Trimming stripped 4 bases from V and 4 bases from J, with 13 bases between. The CDR3 sequence: CSATIGTGTEAFF. Here the CDR3 DNA reads TGCAGTGCTACAATTGGGACGGGCACTGAAGCTTTCTTT.

This clonotype was detected many times. This rearrangement joins TRBV7-9 to TRBJ2-3; D not certain. This CDR3 has 13 residues. CDR1 is SEHNR and CDR2 is FQNEAQ in the germline V gene (reference sequence). Trimming shortened V by 4 bases and J by 5 bases, and 10 bases separated the two germline ends. CDR3 DNA: TGTGCCAGCAGCTCAGGAGAAGGAGATACGCAGTATTTT. This encodes CASSSGEGDTQYF.

This clonotype has at least ten counts. The chain uses TRBV4-2 and TRBJ2-7; 8 bases are a match to TRBD2. The CDR3 has 16 residues. Germline loops: CDR1 LGHNA, CDR2 YNFKEQ. Trimming took 4 bases from V and 1 from J; bases not matched to a gene: 9. The CDR3 loop is CASSLEAGVGSYEQYF. The CDR3 nucleotides read TGTGCCAGCAGCCTCGAAGCGGGAGTCGGGTCCTACGAGCAGTACTTC.

This clonotype appeared many times. This chain connects TRBV11-2 to TRBJ1-2; 7 bases line up with TRBD1. Germline-derived CDR1 and CDR2 are SGHAT and FQNNGV. The ends lost 3 bases at V and 7 bases at J; junction bases unmatched: 11. CDR3 length equals 15 residues. CDR3 DNA sequence: TGTGCCAGCAGCTTGACGGCCACAGGGGAGAGTGGCTACACCTTC. It specifies CASSLTATGESGYTF.

This clonotype was observed at least ten times. The chain links TRBV10-3 to TRBJ2-5, with a weak D call TRBD2 (5 bases). Per germline, CDR1 ENHRY and CDR2 SYGVKD. Trimming stripped 4 bases from V and 2 bases from J, with 8 bases between. This CDR3 has 13 residues. The DNA for the CDR3 is TGTGCCATCAGTGCGGAGGAGCAAGAGACCCAGTACTTC. Its translation: CAISAEEQETQYF.

This clonotype was seen a handful of times. J is TRBJ2-7 and V is TRBV30; maybe TRBD2 (6 bases). The germline CDR1 and CDR2 sequences are GTSNPN and SVGIG (reference sequence). The V end lost 4 bases, the J end lost 6 bases, and 10 bases lay between the germline ends. The CDR3 contains 11 residues. CDR3 sequence (DNA): TGTGCCTGGACAGGGAGGAGCGAGCAGTACTTC. Translating gives CAWTGRSEQYF.

This clonotype has a count of ten or more. The rearrangement links TRBV7-2 to TRBJ1-5; 7 nucleotides align to TRBD1. In germline, CDR1 is SGHTA, CDR2 FQGNSA. The J segment lost 5 bases and the V segment lost 7 bases, leaving 5 bases of the junction unmatched. This CDR3 has 13 amino acids. The CDR3 loop reads CASTYRGDQPQHF. DNA for the CDR3: TGTGCCAGCACTTACAGGGGAGATCAGCCCCAGCATTTT.

The sample holds many counts of this clonotype. This chain uses TRBV20-1 with TRBJ2-1, with 11 bases that match TRBD2. Germline assignment: CDR1 DFQATT and CDR2 SNEGSKA (reference sequence). With V trimmed by 4 bases and J by 0 bases, 8 bases remained unmatched. The CDR3 runs to 17 residues. In DNA, the CDR3 is TGCAGTGCTACTACTAGCGGGGGCCATAGCTCCTACAATGAGCAGTTCTTC. As protein: CSATTSGGHSSYNEQFF.

This clonotype was observed a single time. The chain couples TRBV7-2 to TRBJ2-1, with TRBD1 identical over 7 bases. This CDR3 spans 13 amino acids. Trimming cost V 3 bases and J 9 bases; bases outside gene matches: 5. Germline V gene lookup returns CDR1 SGHTA and CDR2 FQGNSA. The CDR3 nucleotides are TGTGCCAGCAGCTTCGACAGGGTAGGTGAGCAGTTCTTC. It codes for CASSFDRVGEQFF.

CDR3 protein: CSVDGGEPAYEQYF. The CDR3 DNA reads as TGCAGCGTTGATGGGGGTGAGCCGGCCTACGAGCAGTACTTC. The chain joins TRBV29-1 to TRBJ2-7; TRBD1 or TRBD2 may be the D gene (5 bases each). The length of the CDR3 is 14 residues. The germline V gene has CDR1 SQVTM and CDR2 ANQGSEA. Between the trimmed V and J ends, which lost 3 bases and 2 bases, there was a span of 14 bases.

This clonotype was counted ten times or more. J is TRBJ2-3 and V is TRBV9, with D perhaps TRBD2 (5 bases). The V gene lost 4 bases and the J gene lost 7 bases, with 19 bases spanning the gap. Per germline, CDR1 SGDLS and CDR2 YYNGEE. This CDR3 comprises 15 residues. DNA of the CDR3: TGTGCCAGCAGCCTTGGTGGCGGGTTCGCGTATACGCAGTATTTT. Translated, it gives CASSLGGGFAYTQYF.

In this sample, this clonotype turned up many times. The gene calls are TRBV12-3 or TRBV12-4 and TRBJ2-3, with 8 nucleotides matching TRBD1. Losses at the gene ends were 3 bases for V and 5 bases for J; bases not matched to a gene: 4. The CDR3 length is 14 residues. CDR3 DNA sequence: TGTGCCAGCAGTTTCAGGGGGCAGGGAGATACGCAGTATTTT. Translated, it gives CASSFRGQGDTQYF.

This chain connects TRBV12-3 or TRBV12-4 to TRBJ2-4; perhaps TRBD1 as D (6 bases). V was cut by 6 bases and J by 0 bases, with 15 bases left in between. The CDR3 covers 16 residues. In DNA form, the CDR3 reads TGTGCCAGCAGCGGTACAGGGTCGCTAGCCAAAAACATTCAGTACTTC. This codes for CASSGTGSLAKNIQYF.

This clonotype has ten or more counts. The chain combines TRBV27 with TRBJ2-7; D is possibly TRBD1 (5 bases). The CDR3 contains 14 residues. V was clipped by 2 bases and J by 4 bases, with 12 bases between them. CDR1 and CDR2 (germline): MNHEY, SMNVEV (reference sequence). DNA of the CDR3: TGTGCCAGCAGTTTACAGGGTCATCAATACGAGCAGTACTTC. Translating gives CASSLQGHQYEQYF.

This clonotype has a single count. The CDR3 end shows no conserved phenylalanine or tryptophan, and so a read error is likely. J is TRBJ1-1 and V is TRBV27; no firm D call. Germline values: CDR1 MNHEY, CDR2 SMNVEV (reference sequence). Trimming removed 3 bases at V and 4 bases at J, with 12 bases between. This CDR3 spans 14 amino acids. CDR3 protein: CASSLREPGTEAFL. DNA of the CDR3: TGTGCCAGCAGTTTGAGAGAACCAGGCACTGAAGCTTTCCTT.

This clonotype was counted many times. This sequence joins TRBV10-3 and TRBJ2-5; 7 nucleotides agree with TRBD2. CDR3 length: 16 residues. V was pared by 0 bases and J by 5 bases, with 9 bases of the junction left unmatched. Germline V lookup: CDR1 ENHRY, CDR2 SYGVKD. The CDR3 bases are TGTGCCATCAGTGAGTCGATGGCGGGAGACGGGGAGACCCAGTACTTC. It encodes CAISESMAGDGETQYF.

The V and J genes are TRBV6-6 and TRBJ2-5; D possibly matches TRBD1 or TRBD2 (5 bases each). In germline, CDR1 is MNHNY, CDR2 SVGAGI (reference sequence). Deletions cut 10 bases from V and 5 bases from J, with 17 bases between. The CDR3 is made up of 13 amino acids. CDR3 residues: CATQGPERETQYF. CDR3 DNA sequence: TGTGCCACCCAGGGACCGGAGCGGGAGACCCAGTACTTC.

This chain uses TRBV6-2 or TRBV6-3 with TRBJ2-1; D is unresolved. Germline values: CDR1 MNHEY, CDR2 SVGEGT. V lost 7 bases and J lost 0, with 16 bases in between. This CDR3 comprises 16 residues. The CDR3 reads CASTELAASSYNEQFF. The CDR3 coding sequence is TGTGCCAGCACCGAACTGGCGGCCAGCTCCTACAATGAGCAGTTCTTC.

The table lists this clonotype with a few counts. This chain joins TRBV7-9 and TRBJ2-5; D uncertain. The CDR3 extends over 16 amino acids. The V end was cut by 0 bases, the J end by 1 base, with 12 bases between. Per germline, CDR1 SEHNR and CDR2 FQNEAQ (reference sequence). CDR3 DNA: TGTGCCAGCAGCTTAGCGAAAAACCGCCCCCAAGAGACCCAGTACTTC. Residues: CASSLAKNRPQETQYF.

This clonotype has at least ten counts. The chain has TRBV7-9 and TRBJ1-1; 9 nucleotides align to TRBD1. This CDR3 has 16 residues. After removal of 3 bases from V and 3 bases from J, the junction contained 8 bases not matched to a gene. From germline, CDR1 is SEHNR and CDR2 FQNEAQ (reference sequence). The CDR3 is CASSLGQGSEYTEAFF. The DNA of the CDR3 is TGTGCCAGCAGCTTGGGACAGGGATCGGAGTACACTGAAGCTTTCTTT.

This clonotype was counted many times. This chain's CDR3 is CASSVTGQPTGELFF. In DNA form, the CDR3 reads TGCGCCAGCAGCGTTACCGGACAGCCCACCGGGGAGCTGTTTTTT. The genes are TRBV5-1 and TRBJ2-2, with D perhaps TRBD1 (6 bases). This CDR3 comprises 15 residues. Germline V gene data show CDR1 as SGHRS and CDR2 as YFSETQ. V lost 4 bases and J 4 bases, leaving 14 bases between the germline ends.

On this clonotype itself: Given a much more abundant clone one base away, this may be a read error. V is TRBV20-1 and J is TRBJ1-1, with D tentatively TRBD1 (6 bases). V shed 5 bases and J shed 4 bases, with 23 bases lying between them. The CDR3 spans 16 residues. CDR1 DFQATT and CDR2 SNEGSKA come from the germline V gene (reference sequence). This CDR3 reads CSALRGHTVSGTEAFF. The CDR3, as DNA: TGCAGTGCTCTGAGGGGACACACGGTATCAGGCACTGAAGCTTTCTTT.

This clonotype was counted only a few times. The J gene is TRBJ1-1, the V gene TRBV29-1; D not resolved. This CDR3 spans 12 amino acids. V was clipped by 4 bases and J by 1 base, with 7 bases between them. Germline V gene lookup returns CDR1 SQVTM and CDR2 ANQGSEA. The CDR3 here is CSVVGQNTEAFF. The CDR3 DNA is TGCAGCGTTGTGGGCCAGAACACTGAAGCTTTCTTT.

This clonotype was seen a handful of times. V usage is TRBV12-3 or TRBV12-4 and J usage is TRBJ1-1; D gene ambiguous. V lost 3 bases, J lost 5 bases, and 7 bases lay in between. CDR3 size: 12 residues. DNA of the CDR3: TGTGCCAGCAGTTTCGGGGTGACTGAAGCTTTCTTT. It is translated as CASSFGVTEAFF.

Many counts were recorded for this clonotype. The V and J genes are TRBV12-3 or TRBV12-4 and TRBJ2-5, with D possibly matching TRBD1 (5 bases). Trimming removed 2 bases at V and 4 bases at J, with 14 bases between. The CDR3 has 15 residues. The CDR3 protein is CASSLSPRVGETQYF. As DNA, the CDR3 is TGTGCCAGCAGTTTAAGTCCCAGGGTGGGAGAGACCCAGTACTTC.

There are many counts of this clonotype. V gene TRBV5-1 combines with J gene TRBJ1-1, with D tentatively TRBD1 (5 bases). This CDR3 region has 15 residues. V was trimmed by 0 bases and J by 5 bases, leaving 14 bases between them. Germline V gene sequence: CDR1 SGHRS, CDR2 YFSETQ. The CDR3 DNA reads TGCGCCAGCAGCTTGGAGGACACGGGGAGGACTGAAGCTTTCTTT. Translated, it gives CASSLEDTGRTEAFF.

This clonotype appeared many times. The chain combines TRBV7-2 with TRBJ1-1; maybe TRBD1 (5 bases). V was cut by 3 bases and J by 6 bases, with 17 bases left in between. Per germline, CDR1 SGHTA and CDR2 FQGNSA. The CDR3 is 15 residues long. CDR3 nucleotide sequence: TGTGCCAGCAGCTTCAGGGTGCCGAGGGTAGCTGAAGCTTTCTTT. Protein: CASSFRVPRVAEAFF.

This clonotype was counted ten times or more. This chain joins TRBV19 and TRBJ2-7; the D is unclear. V shed 4 bases and J shed 3 bases, with 10 bases lying between them. The V gene's germline CDR1 is LNHDA and CDR2 SQIVND (reference sequence). This CDR3 spans 13 amino acids. The chain's CDR3 is CASSTAVFYEQYF. CDR3 nucleotides: TGTGCCAGTAGTACTGCTGTCTTCTACGAGCAGTACTTC.